This T cell receptor (beta chain) was recorded in a study of OX40 agonist ivuxolimab in advanced cancers. Study-level findings and limits: Doses of 0.1 to 3.0 mg/kg were accompanied by clonal expansion of CD4+ and CD8+ blood T cells by week 6.

TCRdb's table, derived via immunoSEQ multiplex PCR, lists solely in-frame clones and lacks some. The profile covers some 40,000 clones, with around 80% appearing a single time and around 20% taken by the ten largest. CDR1 and CDR2 from the germline V gene are GTSNPN and SVGIG (reference sequence). This CDR3 spans 13 amino acids. The V end was cut by 5 bases, the J end by 8 bases, with 18 bases between. Samples were taken at baseline and on day 1 of cycles 4 and 7. As regards this clone: Antigen: not known.

The input for sequencing was CD4+ or CD8+ T cells sorted from blood, taken in a trial of the OX40 agonist ivuxolimab. J is TRBJ1-2 and V is TRBV30; tentatively, D is TRBD1 (6 bases). This TCR was sampled from an adult with an advanced solid tumor such as melanoma, head and neck, liver or kidney cancer. The CDR3 DNA is TGTGCCTGGGAGCTAATTCCCGGGGGCGGCTACACCTTC. Protein sequence: CAWELIPGGGYTF.